In this sample, the clone carrying this T cell receptor (beta chain) turned up a few times. The antigen is not known. Separate cDNA molecules received unique molecular identifiers, which the library attached to them. TCRdb ran MiXCR on the RACE reads and lists one entry per CDR3 protein. Altogether fewer than 100,000 distinct CDR3 sequences are present, 8.5% to 10% being singletons, with the ten largest covering about 1.7%. The entry originates in a study of human T cells and chemical hapten exposure. Study observations and caveats: No shift was seen in TCRs above 1 in 1000 frequency with DPC sensitization.

Time point specified: healthy volunteer bleed at 6 weeks. Total RNA was isolated from whole blood that had not been fractionated. V dropped 3 bases and J dropped 4; count of bases not matched to a gene: 3. Germline V gives CDR1 KGHSH, CDR2 LQKENI. The CDR3 is made up of 16 amino acids. The chain couples TRBV18 to TRBJ2-2; TRBD1 matches at 12 bases. The sequence derives from a female donor in good health. Some clones in this sample may be carry-over from other donors' samples. Material for sequencing was whole blood. The CDR3: CASSPSGQGATGELFF. As DNA, the CDR3 is TGTGCCAGCTCACCGTCGGGACAGGGGGCCACCGGGGAGCTGTTTTTT.